This T cell receptor beta chain was documented in a study of shared clonotypes between healthy human individuals. Study-level background: CD4 naive and CD4 memory each took three plates per donor, while CD8 naive took two and CD8 memory one.

The CDR3 is 15 residues long. V gave up 5 bases and J gave up 2 bases; unmatched junction bases: 7. The germline V gene encodes CDR1 MDHEN and CDR2 SYDVKM. Once extracted for a subset, genomic DNA was divided evenly among several immunoSEQ plates. Profiling relied on immunoSEQ multiplex PCR, and the TCRdb table lists in-frame clones only, not all of them. The sample contains 2 million to 2.5 million clones, more than 90% of which appear only once. Investigators divided CD4+ cells into CD45RA+ naive and CD45RA-negative memory subsets. This sequence was found in a man younger than 35 in good health. The specimen sequenced was naive CD4+ T cells sorted from blood. Subset given: CD45RA+ positively selected. J is TRBJ2-7 and V is TRBV28; TRBD1 aligns across 9 bases. The CDR3 DNA reads TGTGCCAGCAGTACCCCGGGACAGGGAACCTACGAGCAGTACTTC. Residues: CASSTPGQGTYEQYF.